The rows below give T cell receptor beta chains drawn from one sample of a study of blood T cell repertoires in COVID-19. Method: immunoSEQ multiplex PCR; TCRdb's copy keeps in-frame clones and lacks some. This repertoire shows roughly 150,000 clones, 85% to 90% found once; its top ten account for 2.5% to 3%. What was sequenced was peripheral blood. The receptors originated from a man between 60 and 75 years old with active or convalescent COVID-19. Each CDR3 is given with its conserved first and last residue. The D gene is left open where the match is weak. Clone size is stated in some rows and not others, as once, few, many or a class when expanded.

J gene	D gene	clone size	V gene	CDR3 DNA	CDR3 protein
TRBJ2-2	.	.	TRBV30	TGTGCCTGGAGCCCCAGGTCGACCGGGGAGCTGTTTTTT	CAWSPRSTGELFF
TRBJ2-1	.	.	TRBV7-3	TGTGCCAGCAGCCCCCAAGGCGGGTCCTACAATGAGCAGTTCTTC	CASSPQGGSYNEQFF
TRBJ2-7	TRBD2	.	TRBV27	TGTGCCAGCAGACTAGCGGGGGGGAATTACGAGCAGTACTTC	CASRLAGGNYEQYF
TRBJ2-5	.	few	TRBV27	TGTGCCAGCATAGAAGAGACCCAGTACTTC	CASIEETQYF
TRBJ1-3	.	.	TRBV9	TGTGCCAGCAGCGTTTCGGGGGGAGGAAACACCATATATTTT	CASSVSGGGNTIYF
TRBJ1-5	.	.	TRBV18	TGTGCCAGCTCACCAGAGTCCAGGTCGGATCTCTCCGCGGGTCAGCCCCAGCATTTT	CASSPESRSDLSAGQPQHF
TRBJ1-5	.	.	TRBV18	TGTGCCAGCTCGCAAGGACAGAAAACCAATCAGCCCCAGCATTTT	CASSQGQKTNQPQHF
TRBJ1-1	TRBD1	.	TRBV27	TGTGCCAGCAGTTCTGGGACAGGGGCTACTGAAGCTTTCTTT	CASSSGTGATEAFF
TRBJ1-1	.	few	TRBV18	TGTGCCAGCTCACCCGGCGGGGATAGGAACACTGAAGCTTTCTTT	CASSPGGDRNTEAFF
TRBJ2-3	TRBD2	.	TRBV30	TGTGCCTGGGATAGGACTAGCGTTAGCACAGATACGCAGTATTTT	CAWDRTSVSTDTQYF
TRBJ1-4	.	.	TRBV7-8	TGTGCCAGCAGCTTACCAATTGGGAGGGGAGCTAATGAAAAACTGTTTTTT	CASSLPIGRGANEKLFF
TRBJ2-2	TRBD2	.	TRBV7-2	TGTGCCAGCAGCCGCGGGGGTAGCGCGAACACCGGGGAGCTGTTTTTT	CASSRGGSANTGELFF
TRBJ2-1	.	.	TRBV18	TGTGCCAGCTTTCTAGGACTGACCAGATTTGAGCAGTTCTTC	CASFLGLTRFEQFF
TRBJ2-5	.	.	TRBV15	TGTGCCACCAGCACCTCCGGGTTAGAGACCCAGTACTTC	CATSTSGLETQYF
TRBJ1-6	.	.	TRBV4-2	TGTGCCAGCAGCCCCCCAGATATCCCTAATTCACCCCTCCACTTT	CASSPPDIPNSPLHF
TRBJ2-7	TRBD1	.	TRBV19	TGTGCCAGTAGTATACCGGGACAGGGAGGCTACGAGCAGTACTTC	CASSIPGQGGYEQYF
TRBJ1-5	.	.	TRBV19	TGTGCCAGTAGTGAGGACAGCGGCAATCAGCCCCAGCATTTT	CASSEDSGNQPQHF
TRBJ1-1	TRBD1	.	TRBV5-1	TGCGCCAGCAGCTTGGCCGGACAGGGGGGAGTCGAGGCTTTCTTT	CASSLAGQGGVEAFF
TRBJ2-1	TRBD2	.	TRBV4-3	TGCGCCAGCAGCACAGGGACTAGCGGGACGGGTAGTAATGAGCAATTCTTC	CASSTGTSGTGSNEQFF
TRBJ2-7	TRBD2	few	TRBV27	TGTGCCACCAGACTAGCTGTCTCCTACGAGCAGTACTTC	CATRLAVSYEQYF
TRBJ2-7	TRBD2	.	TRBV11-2	TGTGCCAGCAGCTTTCTAGCGGGGGCCTCCTACGAGCAGTACTTC	CASSFLAGASYEQYF
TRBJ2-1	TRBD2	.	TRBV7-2	TGTGCCAGCAGCAATATAGCGGGAGGTGGTGGGGAGCAGTTCTTC	CASSNIAGGGGEQFF
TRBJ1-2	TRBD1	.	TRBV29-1	TGCAGCGGCCTGGGACAGTTGGATGGCTACACCTTC	CSGLGQLDGYTF
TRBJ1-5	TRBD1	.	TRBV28	TGTGCCAGCAGTTTGACAGGGGTCGGGTATAGCAATCAGCCCCAGCATTTT	CASSLTGVGYSNQPQHF
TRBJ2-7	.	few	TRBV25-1	TGTGCCAGCAGTGAAGGAAGGGGCCAGCAGTACTTC	CASSEGRGQQYF
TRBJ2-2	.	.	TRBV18	TGTGCCAGCTCAACTCGGGGACTCGTCACCGGGGAGCTGTTTTTT	CASSTRGLVTGELFF
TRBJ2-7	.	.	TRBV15	TGTGCCACCAGCTATAGGAGTTTTTCCTACGAGCAGTACTTC	CATSYRSFSYEQYF
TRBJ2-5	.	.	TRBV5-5	TGTGCCAGCAGCTTGAGCGTTAGTCTGGGTTGGGAGACCCAGTACTTC	CASSLSVSLGWETQYF
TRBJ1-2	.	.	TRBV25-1	TGTGCCAGCAGCGAGACAGCTAACTATGGCTACACCTTC	CASSETANYGYTF
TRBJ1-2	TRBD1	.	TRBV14	TGTGCCAGCAGCCGCCCCGGGACAGCCGCGGTGCTCTATGGCTACACCTTC	CASSRPGTAAVLYGYTF
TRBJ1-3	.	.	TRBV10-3	TGTGCCATCAGTGAGTCAACAGGGGGAAACACCATATATTTT	CAISESTGGNTIYF
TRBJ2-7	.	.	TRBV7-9	TGTGCCAGCGAGGGGGGGAACCACGAGCAGTACTTC	CASEGGNHEQYF
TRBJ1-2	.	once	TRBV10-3	TGTGCCATCAGAAGGGAAGGAGGGAACTATGGCTACACCTTC	CAIRREGGNYGYTF
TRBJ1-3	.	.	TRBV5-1	TGCGCCAGCAGCTTAGAAGGGGGCTCTGGAAACACCATATATTTT	CASSLEGGSGNTIYF
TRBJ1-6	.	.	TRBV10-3	TGTGCCATCAGTGGGGGGGGCAGGATCAATTCACCCCTCCACTTT	CAISGGGRINSPLHF
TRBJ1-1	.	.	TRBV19	TGTGCCAGTAGTCCGTTCCAGGGGCCTGAAGCTTTCTTT	CASSPFQGPEAFF
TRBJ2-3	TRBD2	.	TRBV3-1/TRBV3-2	TGTGCCAGCAAAGGACTAGCGGGAGGCACAGATACGCAGTATTTT	CASKGLAGGTDTQYF
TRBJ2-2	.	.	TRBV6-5	TGTGCCAGCAGTTACTCGAAAGGGGTGAACACCGGGGAGCTGTTTTTT	CASSYSKGVNTGELFF
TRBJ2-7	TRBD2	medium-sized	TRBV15	TGTGCCACCAGCAGAGGGCGGGAGGGCGTCGAGCAGTACTTC	CATSRGREGVEQYF
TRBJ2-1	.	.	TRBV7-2	TGTGCCAGCAGCTCCGGGTCACCTTACAATGAGCAGTTCTTC	CASSSGSPYNEQFF
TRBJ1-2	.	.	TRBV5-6	TGTGCCAGCAGCTCCGGGACATCTCTTTACTATGGCTACACCTTC	CASSSGTSLYYGYTF
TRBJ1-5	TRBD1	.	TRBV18	TGTGCCAGCTCACCGAGGGACAGGGATCGGAATCAGCCCCAGCATTTT	CASSPRDRDRNQPQHF
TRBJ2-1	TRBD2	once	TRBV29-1	TGCAGCGTTGAATTCACGGTAGCGGGGGATAGCTCCTACAATGAGCAGTTCTTC	CSVEFTVAGDSSYNEQFF
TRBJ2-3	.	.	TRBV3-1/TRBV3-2	TGTGCCAGCAGCCAGCGGGACGTTAGCACAGATACGCAGTATTTT	CASSQRDVSTDTQYF
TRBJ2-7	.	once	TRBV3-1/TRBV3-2	TGTGCCAGCAGCCAAGGCGGGCACGAGCAGTACTTC	CASSQGGHEQYF
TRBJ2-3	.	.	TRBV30	TGTGCCTGGGGACCCCGGAGCCCCCTAGATACGCAGTATTTT	CAWGPRSPLDTQYF
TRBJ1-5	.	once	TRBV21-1	TGTGCCAGCAGCCCAATACAGGCCTTCAATCAGCCCCAGCATTTT	CASSPIQAFNQPQHF
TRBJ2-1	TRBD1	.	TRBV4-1	TGCGCCAGCAGCCAAGGGGCTCAGGGGGCGTCTAATGAGCAGTTCTTC	CASSQGAQGASNEQFF
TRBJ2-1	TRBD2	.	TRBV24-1	TGTGCCACCAGTGATTCTGGTAGCGGGAGCTATGAGCAGTTCTTC	CATSDSGSGSYEQFF
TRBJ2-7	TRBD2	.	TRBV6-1	TGTGCCAGCAGTGAAGGGCGGGCTAGCGGCTACGAGCAGTACTTC	CASSEGRASGYEQYF
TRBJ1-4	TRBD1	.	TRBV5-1	TGCGCCAGCAGCAAGCCAGACGGGACAGGGGGTGAAAAACTGTTTTTT	CASSKPDGTGGEKLFF